The 2 T cell receptor beta chains below all came from one sample that was sequenced in a study of blood T cell repertoires in COVID-19. Assay: immunoSEQ multiplex PCR; the TCRdb copy retains only in-frame clones and omits some. The sample consists of fewer than 400,000 clones, about 86% of them appearing once. Material: PBMCs or T cells enriched from blood (not recorded which). These receptors came from a woman aged 45-65 years who had recovered from COVID-19.

This chain uses TRBV3-1 (or the pseudogene TRBV3-2) with TRBJ1-2; no definite D call. The V end was cut by 1 base, the J end by 8 bases, with 17 bases between. The germline V gene encodes CDR1 LGHDT and CDR2 YNNKEL (reference sequence). The CDR3 runs to 15 residues. The CDR3 here is CASSQGSGGPAGYTF. In nucleotides, the CDR3 is TGTGCCAGCAGCCAAGGGAGCGGAGGGCCGGCCGGCTACACCTTC.

The CDR3 loop is CASSLGAGGSGEQFF. The CDR3 DNA sequence: TGTGCCAGCAGCTTAGGAGCGGGGGGGTCGGGTGAGCAGTTCTTC. J is TRBJ2-1 and V is TRBV13, with 10 bases that match TRBD2. Germline assignment: CDR1 PRHDT and CDR2 FYEKMQ (reference sequence). Germline trimming cut 0 bases from V and 9 bases from J; bases unmatched to any gene: 5. The CDR3 loop spans 15 amino acids. Full variable domain (outside the CDR3, taken from reference TRBV13 and TRBJ2-1): AAGVIQSPRHLIKEKRETATLKCYPIPRHDTVYWYQQGPGQDPQFLISFYEKMQSDKGSIPDRFSAQQFSDYHSELNMSSLELGDSALYFCASSLGAGGSGEQFFGPGTRLTVL.